The clone carrying this T cell receptor beta chain has at least ten counts. CDR1 MNHNS and CDR2 SASEGT come from the germline V gene. There are 14 residues in the CDR3. V lost 4 bases to trimming and J lost 6 bases, with 15 bases between them. The entry originates in a study of tumor-infiltrating lymphocytes in primary liver carcinoma. Turning to the study itself: Enrolled patients were male and female, aged 30 to 69 years.

The authors made TCR beta cDNA from about 500 ng total RNA with a constant-region primer. Sequencing libraries for TCR beta derived from three nested multiplex PCR rounds that used slightly modified ARM-PCR. It was with TRBV1-TRBV30 forward primers and a C-beta reverse primer that the first two PCR rounds were run, at around 11 cycles each. TCRdb reprocessed the multiplex PCR reads via MiXCR and lists one record per CDR3 protein. The sample shows 300,000 to 350,000 distinct CDR3 sequences, around three fifths of them seen only once. Out of unsorted whole blood came the blood RNA, and germline DNA was extracted as well.

The receptor comes from a middle-aged man with primary liver carcinoma and hepatitis B virus infection. Material for sequencing was peripheral blood. V usage is TRBV6-1 and J usage is TRBJ1-1, with a possible D match to TRBD1 (5 bases). CDR3 bases: TGTGCCAGCAGTGGAGTTTTGGGGGGGGCTGAAGCTTTCTTT. It yields the protein CASSGVLGGAEAFF.